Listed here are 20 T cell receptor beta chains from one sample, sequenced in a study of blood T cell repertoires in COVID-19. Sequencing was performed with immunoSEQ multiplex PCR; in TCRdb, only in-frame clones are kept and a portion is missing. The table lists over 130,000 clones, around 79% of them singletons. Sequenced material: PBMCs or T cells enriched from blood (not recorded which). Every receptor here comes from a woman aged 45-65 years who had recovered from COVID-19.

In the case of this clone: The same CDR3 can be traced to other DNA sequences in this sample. CDR3 in DNA: TGTGCCAGCAGCTTGACAGGCCTAAACTATGGCTACACCTTC. Encoded protein: CASSLTGLNYGYTF. The chain carries TRBV5-4 and TRBJ1-2; D possibly corresponds to TRBD1 (5 bases). Trimming cost V 1 base and J 2 bases, with 9 bases left between them. There are 14 residues in the CDR3. CDR1 and CDR2 from the germline V gene are SGHNT and YYREEE (reference sequence).

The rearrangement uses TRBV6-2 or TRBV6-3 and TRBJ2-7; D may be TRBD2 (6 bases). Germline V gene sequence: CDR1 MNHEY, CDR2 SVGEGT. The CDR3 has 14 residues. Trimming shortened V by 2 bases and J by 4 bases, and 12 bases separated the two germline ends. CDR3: CASSYGRAGYEQYF. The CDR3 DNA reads TGTGCCAGCAGTTACGGCAGGGCGGGATACGAGCAGTACTTC.

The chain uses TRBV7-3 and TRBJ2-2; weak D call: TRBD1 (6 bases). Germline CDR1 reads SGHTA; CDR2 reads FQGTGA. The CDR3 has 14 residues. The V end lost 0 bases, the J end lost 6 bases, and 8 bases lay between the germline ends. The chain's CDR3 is CASSLTYRAGELFF. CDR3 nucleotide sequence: TGTGCCAGCAGCTTAACCTACAGGGCCGGGGAGCTGTTTTTT.

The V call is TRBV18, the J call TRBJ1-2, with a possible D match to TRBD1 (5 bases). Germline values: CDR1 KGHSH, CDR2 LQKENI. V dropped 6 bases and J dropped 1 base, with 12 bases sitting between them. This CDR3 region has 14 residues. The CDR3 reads CASSPTGDNYGYTF. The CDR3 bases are TGTGCCAGCTCCCCGACGGGGGATAACTATGGCTACACCTTC.

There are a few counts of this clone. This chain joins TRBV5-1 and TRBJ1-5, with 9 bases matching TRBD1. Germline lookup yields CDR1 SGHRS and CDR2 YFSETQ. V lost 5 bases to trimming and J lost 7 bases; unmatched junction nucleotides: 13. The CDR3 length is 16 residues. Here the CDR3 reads CASSCDRDRAWQPQHF. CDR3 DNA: TGCGCCAGCAGTTGCGACCGGGACAGGGCCTGGCAGCCCCAGCATTTT.

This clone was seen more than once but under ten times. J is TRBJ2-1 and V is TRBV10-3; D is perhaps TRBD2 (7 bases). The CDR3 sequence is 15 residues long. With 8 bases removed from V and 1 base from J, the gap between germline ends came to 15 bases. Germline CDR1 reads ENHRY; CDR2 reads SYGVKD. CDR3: CAIGKAGASYNEQFF. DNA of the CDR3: TGTGCCATCGGGAAGGCGGGGGCGTCCTACAATGAGCAGTTCTTC.

The CDR3 DNA follows: TGTGCCAGCAGCAAGGACAGCAGATCTGGGGCCAACGTCCTGACTTTC. Residues: CASSKDSRSGANVLTF. This chain uses TRBV19 with TRBJ2-6; D possibly corresponds to TRBD1 (6 bases). Germline V gives CDR1 LNHDA, CDR2 SQIVND (reference sequence). The V and J ends lost 9 bases and 1 base respectively, with 16 bases between them. The CDR3 extends over 16 amino acids.

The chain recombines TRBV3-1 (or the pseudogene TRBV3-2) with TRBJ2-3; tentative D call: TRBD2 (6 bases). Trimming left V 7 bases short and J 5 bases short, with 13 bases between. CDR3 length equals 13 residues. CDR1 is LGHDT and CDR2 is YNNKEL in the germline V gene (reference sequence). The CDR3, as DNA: TGTGCCAGCACCCTCGCGGGGCAAGATACGCAGTATTTT. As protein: CASTLAGQDTQYF.

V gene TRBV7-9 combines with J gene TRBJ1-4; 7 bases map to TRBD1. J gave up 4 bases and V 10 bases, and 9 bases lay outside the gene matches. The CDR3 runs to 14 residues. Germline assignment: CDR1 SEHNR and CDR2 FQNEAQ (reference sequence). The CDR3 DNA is TGTGCCACCACAGGGGCGGATAGTAATGAAAAACTGTTTTTT. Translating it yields CATTGADSNEKLFF.

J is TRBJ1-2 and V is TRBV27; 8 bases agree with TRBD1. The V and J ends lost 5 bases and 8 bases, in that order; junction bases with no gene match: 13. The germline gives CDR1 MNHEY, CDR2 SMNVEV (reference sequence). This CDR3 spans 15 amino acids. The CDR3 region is CASSPTGGLSEGYTF. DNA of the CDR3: TGTGCCAGCAGTCCCACAGGGGGGCTTTCGGAAGGCTACACCTTC.

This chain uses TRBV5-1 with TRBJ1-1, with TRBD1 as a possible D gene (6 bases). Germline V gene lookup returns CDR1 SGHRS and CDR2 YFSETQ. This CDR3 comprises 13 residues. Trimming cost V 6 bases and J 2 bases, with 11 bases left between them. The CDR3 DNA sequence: TGCGCCAGCAAACCGGGACATAACACTGAAGCTTTCTTT. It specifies CASKPGHNTEAFF.

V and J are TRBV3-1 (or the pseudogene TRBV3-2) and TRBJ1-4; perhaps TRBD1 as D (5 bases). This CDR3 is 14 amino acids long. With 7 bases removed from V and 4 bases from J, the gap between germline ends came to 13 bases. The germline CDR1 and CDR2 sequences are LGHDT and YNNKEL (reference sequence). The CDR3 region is CASTTGIGNEKLFF. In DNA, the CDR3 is TGTGCCAGCACCACAGGAATAGGTAATGAAAAACTGTTTTTT.

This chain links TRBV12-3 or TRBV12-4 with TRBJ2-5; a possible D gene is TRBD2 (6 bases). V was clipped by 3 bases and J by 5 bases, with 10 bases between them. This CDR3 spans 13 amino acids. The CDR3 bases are TGTGCCAGCAGTTTTTCCGGGACTGAGACCCAGTACTTC. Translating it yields CASSFSGTETQYF.

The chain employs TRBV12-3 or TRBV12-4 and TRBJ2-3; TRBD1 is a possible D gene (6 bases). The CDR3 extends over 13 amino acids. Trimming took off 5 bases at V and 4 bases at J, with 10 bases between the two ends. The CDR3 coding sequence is TGTGCCAGCAGTGTCTACAGGGCAGATACGCAGTATTTT. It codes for CASSVYRADTQYF.

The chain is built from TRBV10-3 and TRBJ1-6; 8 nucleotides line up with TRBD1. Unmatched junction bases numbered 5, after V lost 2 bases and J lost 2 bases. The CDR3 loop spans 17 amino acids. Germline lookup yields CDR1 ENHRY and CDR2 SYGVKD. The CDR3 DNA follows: TGTGCCATCAGTGAGCCCCAGGGGGCAGCCTATAATTCACCCCTCCACTTT. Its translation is CAISEPQGAAYNSPLHF.

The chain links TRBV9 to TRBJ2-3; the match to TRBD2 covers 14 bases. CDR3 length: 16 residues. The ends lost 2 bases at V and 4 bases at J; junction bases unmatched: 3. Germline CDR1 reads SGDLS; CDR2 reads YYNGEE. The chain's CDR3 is CASSVGTSGSSDTQYF. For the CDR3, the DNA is TGTGCCAGCAGCGTTGGGACTAGCGGGAGCTCAGATACGCAGTATTTT.

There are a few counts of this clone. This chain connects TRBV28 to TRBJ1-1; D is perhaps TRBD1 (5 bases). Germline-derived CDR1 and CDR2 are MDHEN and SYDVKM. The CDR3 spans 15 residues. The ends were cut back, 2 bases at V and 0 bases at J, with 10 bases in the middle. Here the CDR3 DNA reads TGTGCCAGCAGTTTAGAGGCAGGGATGAACACTGAAGCTTTCTTT. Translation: CASSLEAGMNTEAFF.

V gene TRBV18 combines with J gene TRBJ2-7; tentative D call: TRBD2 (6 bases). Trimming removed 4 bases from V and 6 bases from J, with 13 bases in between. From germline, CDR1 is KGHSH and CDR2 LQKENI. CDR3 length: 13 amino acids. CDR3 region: CASSRDSTSEQYF. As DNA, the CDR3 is TGTGCCAGCTCACGGGACTCCACCAGCGAGCAGTACTTC.

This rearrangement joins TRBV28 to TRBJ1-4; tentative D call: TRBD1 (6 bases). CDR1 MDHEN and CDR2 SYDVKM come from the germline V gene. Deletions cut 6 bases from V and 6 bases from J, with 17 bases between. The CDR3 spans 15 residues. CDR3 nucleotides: TGTGCCAGCAGGCCCATCGTACAGGGTTATGAAAAACTGTTTTTT. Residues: CASRPIVQGYEKLFF.

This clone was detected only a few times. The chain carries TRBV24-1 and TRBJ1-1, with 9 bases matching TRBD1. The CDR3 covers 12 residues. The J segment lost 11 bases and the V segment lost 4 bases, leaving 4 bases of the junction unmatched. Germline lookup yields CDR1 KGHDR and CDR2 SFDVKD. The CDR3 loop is CATSDGTGKAFF. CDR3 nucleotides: TGTGCCACCAGTGACGGGACAGGGAAGGCTTTCTTT.